The entry below describes one T cell receptor (beta chain). Here immunoSEQ multiplex PCR was the method, and the copy in TCRdb shows in-frame clones only, minus some. The data show about 120,000 clones, around nine tenths seen once. V gave up 4 bases and J gave up 5 bases, with 9 bases separating them. The CDR3 totals 13 residues. Germline-derived CDR1 and CDR2 are MNHNY and SVGAGI (reference sequence). The record originates from a study of cytomegalovirus exposure and HLA in healthy donors. Material: PBMCs. The chain employs TRBV6-6 and TRBJ2-1; the D gene is possibly TRBD1 (6 bases). The clonotype was recovered from a woman aged 18-35 years in good health and CMV-seronegative. For the CDR3, the DNA is TGTGCCAGCAGTTGGGACAACAACAATGAGCAGTTCTTC. This translates into CASSWDNNNEQFF.